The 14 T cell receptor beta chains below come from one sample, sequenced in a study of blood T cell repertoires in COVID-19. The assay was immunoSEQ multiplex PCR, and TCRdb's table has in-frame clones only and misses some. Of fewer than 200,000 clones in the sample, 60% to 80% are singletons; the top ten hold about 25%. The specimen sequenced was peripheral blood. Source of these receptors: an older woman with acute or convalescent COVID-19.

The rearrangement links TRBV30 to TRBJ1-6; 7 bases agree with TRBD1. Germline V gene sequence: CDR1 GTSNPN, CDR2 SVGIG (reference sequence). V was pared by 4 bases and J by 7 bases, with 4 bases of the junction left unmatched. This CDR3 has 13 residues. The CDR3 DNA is TGTGCCTGGATGGGACAGATAAATTCACCCCTCCACTTT. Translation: CAWMGQINSPLHF. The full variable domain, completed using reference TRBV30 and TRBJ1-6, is SQTIHQWPATLVQPVGSPLSLECTVEGTSNPNLYWYRQAAGRGLQLLFYSVGIGQISSEVPQNLSASRPQDRQFILSSKKLLLSDSGFYLCAWMGQINSPLHFGNGTRLTVT.

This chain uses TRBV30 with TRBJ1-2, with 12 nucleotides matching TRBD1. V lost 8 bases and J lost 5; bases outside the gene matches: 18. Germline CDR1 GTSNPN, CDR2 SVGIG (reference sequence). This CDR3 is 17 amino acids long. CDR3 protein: CAQTTGQGASLRYGYTF. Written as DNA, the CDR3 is TGTGCCCAAACCACGGGACAGGGGGCCTCCCTCCGTTATGGCTACACCTTC.

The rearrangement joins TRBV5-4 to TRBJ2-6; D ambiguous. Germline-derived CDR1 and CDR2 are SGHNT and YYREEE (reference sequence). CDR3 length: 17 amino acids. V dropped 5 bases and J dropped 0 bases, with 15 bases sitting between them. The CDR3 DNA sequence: TGTGCCAGCAGTATTCCGGGTACTTTCTCTGGGGCCAACGTCCTGACTTTC. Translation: CASSIPGTFSGANVLTF.

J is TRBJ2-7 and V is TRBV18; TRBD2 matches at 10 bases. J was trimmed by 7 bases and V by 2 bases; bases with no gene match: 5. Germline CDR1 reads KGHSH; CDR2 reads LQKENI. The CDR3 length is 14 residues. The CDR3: CASSPTSGNSEQYF. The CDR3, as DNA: TGTGCCAGCTCACCAACTAGCGGGAATTCAGAGCAGTACTTC.

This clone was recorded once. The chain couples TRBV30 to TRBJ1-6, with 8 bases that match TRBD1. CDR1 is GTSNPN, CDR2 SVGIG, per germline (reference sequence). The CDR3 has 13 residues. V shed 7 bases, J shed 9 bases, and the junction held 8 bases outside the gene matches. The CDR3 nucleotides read TGTGCCTCCACGGACAGGGAAGGTTCACCCCTCCACTTT. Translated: CASTDREGSPLHF.

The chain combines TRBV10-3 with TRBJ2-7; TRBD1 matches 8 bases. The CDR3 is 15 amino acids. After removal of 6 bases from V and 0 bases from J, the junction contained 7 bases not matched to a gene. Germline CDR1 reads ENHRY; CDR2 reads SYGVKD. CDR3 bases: TGTGCCATCAGCCAAACAGGGGGAAGCTCCTACGAGCAGTACTTC. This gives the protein CAISQTGGSSYEQYF.

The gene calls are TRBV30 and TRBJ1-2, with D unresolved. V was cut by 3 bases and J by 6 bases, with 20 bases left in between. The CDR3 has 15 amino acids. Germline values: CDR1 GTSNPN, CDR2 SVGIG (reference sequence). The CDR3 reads CAWSGRPARVDGYTF. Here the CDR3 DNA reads TGTGCCTGGAGCGGACGACCAGCGCGGGTCGATGGCTACACCTTC.

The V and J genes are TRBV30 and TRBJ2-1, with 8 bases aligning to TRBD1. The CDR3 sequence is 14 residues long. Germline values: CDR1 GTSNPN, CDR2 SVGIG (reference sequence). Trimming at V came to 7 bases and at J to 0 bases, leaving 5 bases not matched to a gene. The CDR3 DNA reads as TGTGCCTTGTCTACAGGGGGCTCCTACAATGAGCAGTTCTTC. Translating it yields CALSTGGSYNEQFF.

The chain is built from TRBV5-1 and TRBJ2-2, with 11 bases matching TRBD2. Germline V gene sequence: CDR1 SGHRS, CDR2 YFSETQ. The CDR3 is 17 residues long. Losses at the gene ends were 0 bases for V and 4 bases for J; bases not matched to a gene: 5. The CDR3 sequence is CASSLAAGTSGTGELFF. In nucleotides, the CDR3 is TGCGCCAGCAGCTTGGCTGCCGGGACTAGCGGCACCGGGGAGCTGTTTTTT.

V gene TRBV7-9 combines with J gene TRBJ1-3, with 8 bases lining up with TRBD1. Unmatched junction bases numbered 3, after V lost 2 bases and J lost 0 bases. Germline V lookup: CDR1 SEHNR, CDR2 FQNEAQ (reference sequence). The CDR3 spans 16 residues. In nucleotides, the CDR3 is TGTGCCAGCAGCTTAAGGGGGACAGGCTCTGGAAACACCATATATTTT. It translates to CASSLRGTGSGNTIYF.

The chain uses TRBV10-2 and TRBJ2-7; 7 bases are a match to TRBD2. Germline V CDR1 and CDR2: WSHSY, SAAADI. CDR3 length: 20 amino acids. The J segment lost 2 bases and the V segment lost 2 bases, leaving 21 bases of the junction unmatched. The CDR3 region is CASSERGLGLAAEHAYEQYF. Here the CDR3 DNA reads TGCGCCAGCAGTGAGAGGGGCCTGGGGCTAGCGGCAGAACATGCCTACGAGCAGTACTTC.

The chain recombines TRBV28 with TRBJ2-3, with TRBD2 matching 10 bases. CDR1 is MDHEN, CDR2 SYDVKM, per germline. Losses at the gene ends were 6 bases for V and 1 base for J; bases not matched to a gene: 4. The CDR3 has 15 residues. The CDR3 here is CASRIGLAGTDTQYF. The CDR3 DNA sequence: TGTGCCAGCAGAATTGGACTAGCGGGCACAGATACGCAGTATTTT. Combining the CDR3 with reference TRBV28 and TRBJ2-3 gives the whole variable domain DVKVTQSSRYLVKRTGEKVFLECVQDMDHENMFWYRQDPGLGLRLIYFSYDVKMKEKGDIPEGYSVSREKKERFSLILESASTNQTSMYLCASRIGLAGTDTQYFGPGTRLTVL.

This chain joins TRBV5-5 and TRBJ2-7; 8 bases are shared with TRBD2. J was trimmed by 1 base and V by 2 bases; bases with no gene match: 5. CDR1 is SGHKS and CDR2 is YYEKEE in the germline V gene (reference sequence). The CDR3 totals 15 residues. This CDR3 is CASSFPGLASYEQYF. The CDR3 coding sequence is TGTGCCAGCAGCTTCCCTGGACTAGCTTCCTACGAGCAGTACTTC.

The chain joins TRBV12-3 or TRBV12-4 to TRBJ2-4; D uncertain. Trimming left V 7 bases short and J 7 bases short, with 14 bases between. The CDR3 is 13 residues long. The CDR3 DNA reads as TGTGCCAGCACCTACGACTTAAGGAACATTCAGTACTTC. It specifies CASTYDLRNIQYF.